Listed below are T cell receptor beta chains from one sample, sequenced in a study of blood T cell repertoires in COVID-19. Sequencing used immunoSEQ multiplex PCR; TCRdb keeps in-frame clones, though not all of them. Found here are more than 100,000 clones, approximately 88% of them singletons; the top ten hold under 15%. Sequencing used peripheral blood. These receptors were taken from a woman aged 30 to 39 who had recovered from COVID-19. CDR3s include the opening cysteine and the closing phenylalanine or tryptophan. A D gene is named only where the DNA matches it firmly. The size field is filled for only some rows; it gives once, few, many or a size class.

CDR3 protein: CASSLWLAMETQYF
CDR3 DNA: TGTGCCAGCAGCTTGTGGCTAGCGATGGAGACCCAGTACTTC
CDR3 length: 14
D gene: NA
V gene: TRBV5-4
J gene: TRBJ2-5
clone size: NA

CDR3 protein: CASSDRDSNTEAFF
CDR3 DNA: TGTGCCAGCAGCGACCGGGATTCGAACACTGAAGCTTTCTTT
CDR3 length: 14
D gene: NA
V gene: TRBV3-1/TRBV3-2
J gene: TRBJ1-1
clone size: NA

CDR3 protein: CSALYNEQFF
CDR3 DNA: TGCAGTGCACTTTACAATGAGCAGTTCTTC
CDR3 length: 10
D gene: NA
V gene: TRBV20-1
J gene: TRBJ2-1
clone size: few

CDR3 protein: CAWRAGRLEAFF
CDR3 DNA: TGTGCCTGGAGAGCAGGAAGGCTTGAAGCTTTCTTT
CDR3 length: 12
D gene: NA
V gene: TRBV30
J gene: TRBJ1-1
clone size: NA

CDR3 protein: CASRGSGREDTGELFF
CDR3 DNA: TGTGCCAGTAGGGGAAGTGGGCGGGAGGACACCGGGGAGCTGTTTTTT
CDR3 length: 16
D gene: TRBD2
V gene: TRBV19
J gene: TRBJ2-2
clone size: NA

CDR3 protein: CASSLDYRYEQYF
CDR3 DNA: TGTGCCAGCAGCTTAGATTATCGCTACGAGCAGTACTTC
CDR3 length: 13
D gene: NA
V gene: TRBV11-2
J gene: TRBJ2-7
clone size: NA

CDR3 protein: CASSPGLAGKETQYF
CDR3 DNA: TGTGCCAGCAGCCCTGGACTAGCGGGGAAAGAGACCCAGTACTTC
CDR3 length: 15
D gene: TRBD2
V gene: TRBV13
J gene: TRBJ2-5
clone size: NA

CDR3 protein: CASSVAGFLNTEAFF
CDR3 DNA: TGTGCCAGCAGCGTGGCAGGGTTCCTAAACACTGAAGCTTTCTTT
CDR3 length: 15
D gene: NA
V gene: TRBV3-1/TRBV3-2
J gene: TRBJ1-1
clone size: NA

CDR3 protein: CASSPLSGTYNEQFF
CDR3 DNA: TGTGCCAGCAGCCCGCTGAGCGGAACCTACAATGAGCAGTTCTTC
CDR3 length: 15
D gene: NA
V gene: TRBV6-5
J gene: TRBJ2-1
clone size: NA

CDR3 protein: CASTLGAGRDTQYF
CDR3 DNA: TGCGCCAGCACACTGGGCGCGGGGCGAGATACGCAGTATTTT
CDR3 length: 14
D gene: NA
V gene: TRBV5-1
J gene: TRBJ2-3
clone size: NA

CDR3 protein: CASSDQDIEENIQYF
CDR3 DNA: TGTGCCAGCAGTGATCAGGACATAGAGGAAAACATTCAGTACTTC
CDR3 length: 15
D gene: NA
V gene: TRBV6-4
J gene: TRBJ2-4
clone size: NA

CDR3 protein: CAWAPTGGAQETQYF
CDR3 DNA: TGTGCCTGGGCCCCGACGGGGGGGGCGCAAGAGACCCAGTACTTC
CDR3 length: 15
D gene: TRBD2
V gene: TRBV30
J gene: TRBJ2-5
clone size: NA

CDR3 protein: CATSRDLGGGTASYEQYF
CDR3 DNA: TGTGCCACCAGCAGAGATTTAGGGGGTGGGACAGCATCCTACGAGCAGTACTTC
CDR3 length: 18
D gene: TRBD1
V gene: TRBV15
J gene: TRBJ2-7
clone size: NA

CDR3 protein: CASSRDRVKFF
CDR3 DNA: TGTGCCAGCAGTAGAGACAGGGTGAAGTTCTTC
CDR3 length: 11
D gene: TRBD1
V gene: TRBV2
J gene: TRBJ2-1
clone size: NA

CDR3 protein: CASRGGTGTNYGYTF
CDR3 DNA: TGTGCCAGCAGGGGGGGGACAGGGACAAACTATGGCTACACCTTC
CDR3 length: 15
D gene: TRBD1
V gene: TRBV6-5
J gene: TRBJ1-2
clone size: NA